This T cell receptor (beta chain) is drawn from a study of blood T cell repertoires in COVID-19. Repertoires were generated with immunoSEQ multiplex PCR, while TCRdb's copy carries only in-frame clones and drops some. This repertoire shows 150,000 to 180,000 clones, 83% found once; its top ten account for about 12%. There are 14 residues in the CDR3. The V end was cut by 3 bases, the J end by 4 bases, with 11 bases between. Germline values: CDR1 MGHDK, CDR2 SYGVNS. This receptor was taken from a woman aged 55-70 years with COVID-19, enrolled during active disease. The V gene is TRBV25-1, the J gene TRBJ2-3, with a weak D call TRBD1 (7 bases). Specimen: peripheral blood. CDR3 region: CASSERRGADTQYF. Here the CDR3 DNA reads TGTGCCAGCAGTGAGCGCAGGGGGGCAGATACGCAGTATTTT.